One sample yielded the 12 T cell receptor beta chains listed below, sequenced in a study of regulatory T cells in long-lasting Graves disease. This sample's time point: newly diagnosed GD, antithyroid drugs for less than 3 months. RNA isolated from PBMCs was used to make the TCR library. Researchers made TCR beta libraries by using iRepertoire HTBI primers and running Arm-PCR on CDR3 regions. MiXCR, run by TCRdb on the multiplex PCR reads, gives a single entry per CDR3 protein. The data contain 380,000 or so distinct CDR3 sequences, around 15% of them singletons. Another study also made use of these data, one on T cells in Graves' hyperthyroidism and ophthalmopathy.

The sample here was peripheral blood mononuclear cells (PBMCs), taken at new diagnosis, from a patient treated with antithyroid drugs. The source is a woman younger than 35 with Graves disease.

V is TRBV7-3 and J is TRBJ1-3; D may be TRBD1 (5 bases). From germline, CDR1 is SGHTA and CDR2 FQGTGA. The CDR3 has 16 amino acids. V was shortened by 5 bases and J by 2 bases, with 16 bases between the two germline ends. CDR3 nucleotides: TGTGCCAGCAGCCTTTTCCGACAGAACCCTGGAAACACCATATATTTT. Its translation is CASSLFRQNPGNTIYF. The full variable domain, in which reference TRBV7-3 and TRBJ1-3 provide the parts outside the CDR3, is GAGVSQTPSNKVTEKGKYVELRCDPISGHTALYWYRQSLGQGPEFLIYFQGTGAADDSGLPNDRFFAVRPEGSVSTLKIQRTERGDSAVYLCASSLFRQNPGNTIYFGEGSWLTVV.

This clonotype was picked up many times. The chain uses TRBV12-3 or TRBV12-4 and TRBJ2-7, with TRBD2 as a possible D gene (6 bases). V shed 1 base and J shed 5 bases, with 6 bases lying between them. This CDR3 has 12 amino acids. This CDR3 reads CASSLERDEQYF. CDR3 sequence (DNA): TGTGCCAGCAGTTTAGAGCGGGACGAGCAGTACTTC.

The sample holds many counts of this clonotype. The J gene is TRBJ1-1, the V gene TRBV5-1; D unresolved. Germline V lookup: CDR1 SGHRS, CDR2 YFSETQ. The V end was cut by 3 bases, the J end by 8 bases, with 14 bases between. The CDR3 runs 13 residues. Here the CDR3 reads CASSSLFAAEAFF. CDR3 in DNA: TGCGCCAGCAGCTCCCTATTCGCAGCCGAAGCTTTCTTT.

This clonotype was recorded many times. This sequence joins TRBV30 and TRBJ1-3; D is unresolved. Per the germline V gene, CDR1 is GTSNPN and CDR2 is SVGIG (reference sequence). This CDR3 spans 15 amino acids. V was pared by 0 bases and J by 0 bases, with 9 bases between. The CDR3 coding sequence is TGTGCCTGGAGTGTACGGCGGATCTCTGGAAACACCATATATTTT. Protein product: CAWSVRRISGNTIYF.

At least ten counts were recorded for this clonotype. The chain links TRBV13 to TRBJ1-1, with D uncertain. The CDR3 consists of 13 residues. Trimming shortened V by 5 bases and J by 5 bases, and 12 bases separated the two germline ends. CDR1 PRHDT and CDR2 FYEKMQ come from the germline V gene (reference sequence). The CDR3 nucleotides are TGTGCCAGCAGCAGCCGCCCACCGACTGAAGCTTTCTTT. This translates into CASSSRPPTEAFF.

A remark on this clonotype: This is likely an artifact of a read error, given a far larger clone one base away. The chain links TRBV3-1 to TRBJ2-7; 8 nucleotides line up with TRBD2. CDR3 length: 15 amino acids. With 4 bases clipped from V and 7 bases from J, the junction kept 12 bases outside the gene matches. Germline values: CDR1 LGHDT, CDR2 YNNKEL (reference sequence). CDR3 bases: TGTGCCAGCAGCCGGGGACTAGGTACCTTCAATGAGCAGTACTTC. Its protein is CASSRGLGTFNEQYF.

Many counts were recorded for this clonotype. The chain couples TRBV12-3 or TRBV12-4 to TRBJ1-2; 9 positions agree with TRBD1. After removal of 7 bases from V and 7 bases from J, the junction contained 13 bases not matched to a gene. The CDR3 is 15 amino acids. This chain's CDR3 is CASTDPGTGISGYTF. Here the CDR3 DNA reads TGTGCCAGCACCGACCCCGGGACAGGGATTAGTGGCTACACCTTC.

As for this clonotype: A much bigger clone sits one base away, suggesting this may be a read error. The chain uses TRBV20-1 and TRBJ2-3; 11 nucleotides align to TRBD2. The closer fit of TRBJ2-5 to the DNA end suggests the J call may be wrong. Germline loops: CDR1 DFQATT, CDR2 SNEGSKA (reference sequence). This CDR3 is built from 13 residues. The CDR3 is CSARTSGRETQYF. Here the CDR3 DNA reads TGCAGTGCTAGAACTAGCGGGAGAGAGACCCAGTACTTC.

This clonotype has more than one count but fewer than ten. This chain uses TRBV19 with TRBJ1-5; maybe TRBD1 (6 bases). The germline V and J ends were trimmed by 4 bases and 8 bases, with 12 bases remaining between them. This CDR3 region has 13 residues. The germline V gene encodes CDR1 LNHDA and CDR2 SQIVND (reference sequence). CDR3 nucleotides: TGTGCCAGTAGTACCCAGGGGCTGAAGCCCCAGCATTTT. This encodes CASSTQGLKPQHF.

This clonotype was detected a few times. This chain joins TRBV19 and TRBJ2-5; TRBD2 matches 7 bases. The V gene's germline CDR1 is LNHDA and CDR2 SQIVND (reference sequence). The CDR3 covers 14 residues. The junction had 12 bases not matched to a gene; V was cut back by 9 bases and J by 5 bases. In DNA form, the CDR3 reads TGTGCCAGCAGCCCGGGACTACTTCCCGAGACCCAGTACTTC. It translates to CASSPGLLPETQYF.

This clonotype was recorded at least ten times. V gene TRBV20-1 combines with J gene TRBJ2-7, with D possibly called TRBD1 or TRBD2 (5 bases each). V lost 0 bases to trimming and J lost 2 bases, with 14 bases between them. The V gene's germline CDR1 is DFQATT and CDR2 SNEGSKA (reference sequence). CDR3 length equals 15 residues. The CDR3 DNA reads TGCAGTGCTAGAGAAGTCGGGACGGAAACCTACGAGCAGTACTTC. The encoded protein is CSAREVGTETYEQYF.

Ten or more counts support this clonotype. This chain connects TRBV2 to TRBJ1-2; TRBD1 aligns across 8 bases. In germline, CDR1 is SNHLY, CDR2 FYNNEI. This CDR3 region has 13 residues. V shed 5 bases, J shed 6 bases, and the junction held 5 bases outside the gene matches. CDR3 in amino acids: CASSRTGSDGYTF. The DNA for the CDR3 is TGTGCCAGCAGTCGGACAGGGTCTGATGGCTACACCTTC.